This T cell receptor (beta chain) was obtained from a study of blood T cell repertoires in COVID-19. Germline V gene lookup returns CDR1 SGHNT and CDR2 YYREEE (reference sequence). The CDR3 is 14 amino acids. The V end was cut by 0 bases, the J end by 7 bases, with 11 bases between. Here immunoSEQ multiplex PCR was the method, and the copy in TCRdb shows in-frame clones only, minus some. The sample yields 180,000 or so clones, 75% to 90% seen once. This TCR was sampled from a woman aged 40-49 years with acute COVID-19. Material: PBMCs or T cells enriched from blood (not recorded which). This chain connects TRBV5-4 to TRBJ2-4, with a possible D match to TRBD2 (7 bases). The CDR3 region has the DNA TGTGCCAGCAGCTTGGTAGGGAGGGGGAACATTCAGTACTTC. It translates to CASSLVGRGNIQYF.